The 18 T cell receptor beta chains below all came from one sample that was sequenced in a study of shared clonotypes between healthy human individuals (TCRdb year 2020). The method behind the library was the immunoSEQ multiplex PCR assay. TCRdb stores this immuneACCESS table with in-frame sequences only. Part of the clones is absent; in the studies checked, under half of the shortfall reflects unresolved V genes, and no reason is known for the rest. The sample table records about 520,000 clones; around 73% of these occur just once. The ten largest clones take up around 12% of the sample. Sequences were obtained from PBMCs. Every receptor here comes from a woman aged 40 to 50 in good health. Some clones in this sample may be carry-over from other donors' samples.

In this sample, this clone turned up once. A far larger clone is just one base off, so this is likely a read error. J is TRBJ2-7 and V is TRBV28, with 10 bases identical to TRBD2. Per germline, CDR1 MDHEN and CDR2 SYDVKM. This CDR3 spans 16 amino acids. CDR3 residues: CANSLERTSGYYEQYF. The DNA of the CDR3 is TGTGCCAACAGTTTAGAACGGACTAGCGGATACTACGAGCAGTACTTC.

This clone was recorded once. The chain is built from TRBV18 and TRBJ2-7; D is ambiguous. The V gene lost 2 bases and the J gene lost 5 bases, with 7 bases spanning the gap. The CDR3 is 12 amino acids. Germline V lookup: CDR1 KGHSH, CDR2 LQKENI. Here the CDR3 DNA reads TGTGCCAGCTCACCAAAGTGGGACGAGCAGTACTTC. Amino acid sequence: CASSPKWDEQYF.

This chain links TRBV6-5 with TRBJ1-4; unclear D gene. V lost 6 bases and J lost 8, with 19 bases in between. The CDR3 consists of 15 residues. Germline V lookup: CDR1 MNHEY, CDR2 SVGAGI. CDR3: CASSLDGVEGEKLFF. The CDR3 DNA sequence: TGTGCCAGCAGCCTCGACGGGGTTGAGGGCGAAAAACTGTTTTTT.

The chain is built from TRBV7-8 and TRBJ2-7, with 11 bases matching TRBD2. The CDR3 has 19 amino acids. CDR1 and CDR2 (germline): SGHVS, FQNEAQ. V gave up 5 bases and J gave up 0 bases; unmatched junction bases: 15. The CDR3 DNA is TGTGCCAGCAGCACGCCAACTAGCGGGAGAACGGTAGGCTCCTACGAGCAGTACTTC. Protein sequence: CASSTPTSGRTVGSYEQYF.

V is TRBV27 and J is TRBJ2-7; the match to TRBD2 covers 12 bases. This CDR3 has 16 amino acids. V lost 2 bases to trimming and J lost 5 bases; unmatched junction nucleotides: 7. Germline CDR1 reads MNHEY; CDR2 reads SMNVEV (reference sequence). CDR3 nucleotides: TGTGCCAGCAGTTTAGCTAGCGGGAGGGCCGGGAACGAGCAGTACTTC. Protein: CASSLASGRAGNEQYF.

V usage is TRBV10-1 and J usage is TRBJ1-3, with 8 bases lining up with TRBD1. This CDR3 region has 16 residues. J lost 2 bases, V lost 6 bases, and 9 bases had no gene match. Germline V gives CDR1 WNHNN, CDR2 SYGVQD (reference sequence). The CDR3 DNA is TGCGCCAGCAGCGAGACGACAGGGGCGCCTGGAAACACCATATATTTT. Its translation: CASSETTGAPGNTIYF.

V usage is TRBV9 and J usage is TRBJ2-6; 8 bases align to TRBD2. This CDR3 spans 15 amino acids. CDR1 is SGDLS, CDR2 YYNGEE, per germline. J gave up 2 bases and V 4 bases, and 2 bases lay outside the gene matches. The CDR3 sequence is CASSPAGAGANVLTF. CDR3 DNA: TGTGCCAGCAGCCCAGCGGGGGCTGGGGCCAACGTCCTGACTTTC.

The chain employs TRBV6-6 and TRBJ1-4; D might be TRBD1 (5 bases). Germline CDR1 MNHNY, CDR2 SVGAGI (reference sequence). The CDR3 has 16 amino acids. V was shortened by 6 bases and J by 0 bases, with 14 bases between the two germline ends. Here the CDR3 DNA reads TGTGCCAGCAGGCCAGGGTTGTGGCCAACTAATGAAAAACTGTTTTTT. This encodes CASRPGLWPTNEKLFF.

The chain has TRBV7-2 and TRBJ2-1, with 11 bases aligning to TRBD2. Trimming at V came to 5 bases and at J to 6 bases, leaving 3 bases not matched to a gene. The CDR3 has 14 amino acids. Germline lookup yields CDR1 SGHTA and CDR2 FQGNSA. The chain's CDR3 is CASSRGTSGNEQFF. DNA for the CDR3: TGTGCCAGCAGCCGAGGGACTAGCGGCAATGAGCAGTTCTTC.

The V gene is TRBV14, the J gene TRBJ2-1, with 15 bases identical to TRBD2. This CDR3 has 17 amino acids. The germline V gene has CDR1 SGHDN and CDR2 FVKESK. Germline trimming cut 4 bases from V and 8 bases from J; bases unmatched to any gene: 9. CDR3 loop: CASSPLGLAGGADEQFF. The CDR3 coding sequence is TGTGCCAGCAGCCCGCTTGGACTAGCGGGAGGGGCCGATGAGCAGTTCTTC.

This clone was observed a handful of times. In DNA form, the CDR3 reads TGTGCCTCCTCGGACAGGGCTGATCAGCCCCAGCATTTT. Encoded protein: CASSDRADQPQHF. This chain links TRBV30 with TRBJ1-5, with 8 bases identical to TRBD1. V lost 7 bases to trimming and J lost 5 bases; unmatched junction nucleotides: 7. This CDR3 is 13 amino acids long. Germline V CDR1 and CDR2: GTSNPN, SVGIG (reference sequence).

The genes are TRBV5-4 and TRBJ2-7; TRBD1 or TRBD2 may be the D gene (5 bases each). Germline V gives CDR1 SGHNT, CDR2 YYREEE (reference sequence). CDR3 length: 15 amino acids. Trimming stripped 2 bases from V and 0 bases from J, with 12 bases between. DNA of the CDR3: TGTGCCAGCAGCTTCGAGGGGCGTCTCTCCTACGAGCAGTACTTC. It specifies CASSFEGRLSYEQYF. The full variable domain, rest sourced from reference TRBV5-4 and TRBJ2-7, is ETGVTQSPTHLIKTRGQQVTLRCSSQSGHNTVSWYQQALGQGPQFIFQYYREEENGRGNFPPRFSGLQFPNYSSELNVNALELDDSALYLCASSFEGRLSYEQYFGPGTRLTVT.

The chain joins TRBV10-3 to TRBJ2-3; 9 nucleotides align to TRBD2. The CDR3 has 15 amino acids. Losses at the gene ends were 3 bases for V and 6 bases for J; bases not matched to a gene: 7. Germline CDR1 and CDR2: ENHRY and SYGVKD. CDR3 sequence (DNA): TGTGCCATCAGTGATTACAGCGGGAGGACCGATACGCAGTATTTT. Amino acid sequence: CAISDYSGRTDTQYF.

The rearrangement uses TRBV7-2 and TRBJ2-2, with a weak D call TRBD2 (6 bases). The V end lost 3 bases, the J end lost 5 bases, and 16 bases lay between the germline ends. CDR3 length: 16 amino acids. Germline V gene data show CDR1 as SGHTA and CDR2 as FQGNSA. CDR3 amino acids: CASSFFSGAVTGELFF. The CDR3 bases are TGTGCCAGCAGCTTCTTTAGCGGAGCGGTGACCGGGGAGCTGTTTTTT.

The genes are TRBV7-2 and TRBJ2-1; 9 positions agree with TRBD2. In germline, CDR1 is SGHTA, CDR2 FQGNSA. CDR3 length: 17 amino acids. The J segment lost 3 bases and the V segment lost 4 bases, leaving 10 bases of the junction unmatched. CDR3 sequence: CASSSISGSPVYNEQFF. Written as DNA, the CDR3 is TGTGCCAGCAGCTCTATTAGCGGGAGTCCTGTCTACAATGAGCAGTTCTTC.

The chain recombines TRBV19 with TRBJ2-7; TRBD2 aligns across 10 bases. CDR3 length: 13 amino acids. The J segment lost 8 bases and the V segment lost 5 bases, leaving 6 bases of the junction unmatched. From germline, CDR1 is LNHDA and CDR2 SQIVND (reference sequence). The CDR3 DNA is TGTGCCAGTAGTTCCGGGACTAGCGAGAAGCAGTACTTC. Amino acids: CASSSGTSEKQYF.

Turning to this clone: Since a much larger clone is just one base distant, this may be a read error. Other nucleotide sequences from this sample produce the same CDR3. J is TRBJ2-3 and V is TRBV6-6, with TRBD1 as a possible D gene (6 bases). The CDR3 sequence is 15 residues long. Germline V lookup: CDR1 MNHNY, CDR2 SVGAGI (reference sequence). V shed 6 bases and J shed 5 bases, with 18 bases lying between them. The CDR3 region has the DNA TGTGCCAGCAGGGAGCCAAAAAGGGGGAGAGATACGCAGTATTTT. Amino acid sequence: CASREPKRGRDTQYF.

The chain recombines TRBV5-1 with TRBJ2-7; TRBD2 matches 8 bases. Germline V gives CDR1 SGHRS, CDR2 YFSETQ. V was clipped by 1 base and J by 2 bases; unmatched bases: 5. The CDR3 runs 15 residues. CDR3 DNA: TGCGCCAGCAGCTTGCGGGGGGGCTATGCCTACGAGCAGTACTTC. The encoded protein is CASSLRGGYAYEQYF.